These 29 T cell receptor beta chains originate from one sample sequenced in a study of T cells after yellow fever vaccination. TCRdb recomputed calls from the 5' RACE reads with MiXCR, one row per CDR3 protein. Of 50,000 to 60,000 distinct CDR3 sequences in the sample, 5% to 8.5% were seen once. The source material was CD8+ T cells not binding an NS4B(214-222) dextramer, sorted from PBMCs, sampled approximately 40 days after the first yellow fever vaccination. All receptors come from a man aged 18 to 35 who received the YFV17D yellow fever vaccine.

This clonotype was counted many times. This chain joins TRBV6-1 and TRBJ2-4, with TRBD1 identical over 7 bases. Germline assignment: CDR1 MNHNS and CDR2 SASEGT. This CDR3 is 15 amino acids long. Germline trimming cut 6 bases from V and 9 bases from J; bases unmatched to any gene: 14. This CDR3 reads CASSGQAQTELIQYF. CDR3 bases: TGTGCCAGCAGCGGACAGGCTCAAACCGAGCTCATTCAGTACTTC.

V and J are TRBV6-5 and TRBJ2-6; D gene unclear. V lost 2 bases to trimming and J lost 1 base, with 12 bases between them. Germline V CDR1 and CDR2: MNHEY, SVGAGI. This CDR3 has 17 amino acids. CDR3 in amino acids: CASSYADLRSGANVLTF. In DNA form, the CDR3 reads TGTGCCAGCAGTTACGCGGATTTAAGGTCTGGGGCCAACGTCCTGACTTTC.

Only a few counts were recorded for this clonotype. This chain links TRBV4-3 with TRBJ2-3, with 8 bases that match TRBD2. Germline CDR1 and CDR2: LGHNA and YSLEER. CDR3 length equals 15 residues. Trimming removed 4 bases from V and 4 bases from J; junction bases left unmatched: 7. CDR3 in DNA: TGCGCCAGCAGCCCCGTACGGGGGGGGTCAGATACGCAGTATTTT. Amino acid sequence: CASSPVRGGSDTQYF.

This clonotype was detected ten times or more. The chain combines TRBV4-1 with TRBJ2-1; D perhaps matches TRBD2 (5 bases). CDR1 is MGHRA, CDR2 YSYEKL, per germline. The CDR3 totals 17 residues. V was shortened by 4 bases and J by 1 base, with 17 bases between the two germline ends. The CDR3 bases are TGCGCCAGCAGCCCAGGCGGAGGAGACGGGTCCTACAATGAGCAGTTCTTC. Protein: CASSPGGGDGSYNEQFF.

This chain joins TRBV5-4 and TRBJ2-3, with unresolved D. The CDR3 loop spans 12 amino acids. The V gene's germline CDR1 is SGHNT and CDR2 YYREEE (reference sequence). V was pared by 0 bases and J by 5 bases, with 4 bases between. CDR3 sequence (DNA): TGTGCCAGCAGCTTGGAGCGAGATACGCAGTATTTT. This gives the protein CASSLERDTQYF.

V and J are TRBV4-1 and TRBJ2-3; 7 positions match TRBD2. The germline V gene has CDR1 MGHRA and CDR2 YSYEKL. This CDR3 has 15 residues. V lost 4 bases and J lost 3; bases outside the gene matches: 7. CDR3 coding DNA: TGCGCCAGCAGCCCCCCCGCGGGGGTTACAGATACGCAGTATTTT. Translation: CASSPPAGVTDTQYF.

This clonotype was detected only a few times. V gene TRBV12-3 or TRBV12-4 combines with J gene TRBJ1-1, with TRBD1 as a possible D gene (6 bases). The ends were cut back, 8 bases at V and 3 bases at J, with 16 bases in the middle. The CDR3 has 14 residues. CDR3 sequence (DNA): TGTGCCAGCCTTCAAACAGGGTCCGACACTGAAGCTTTCTTT. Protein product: CASLQTGSDTEAFF.

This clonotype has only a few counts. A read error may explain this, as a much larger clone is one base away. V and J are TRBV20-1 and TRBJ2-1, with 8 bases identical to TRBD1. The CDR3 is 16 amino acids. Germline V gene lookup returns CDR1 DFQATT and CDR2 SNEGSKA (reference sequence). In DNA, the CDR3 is TGCTGTGCCCCCAGGACAGGGCTTGGGTCCTACAATGAGCAGTTCTTC. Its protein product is CCAPRTGLGSYNEQFF.

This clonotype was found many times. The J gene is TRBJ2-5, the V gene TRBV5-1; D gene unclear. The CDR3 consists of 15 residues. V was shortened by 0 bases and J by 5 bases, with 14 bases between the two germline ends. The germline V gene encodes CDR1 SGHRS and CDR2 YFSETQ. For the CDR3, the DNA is TGCGCCAGCAGCTTGGCCGTATTAAGCGATGAGACCCAGTACTTC. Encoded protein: CASSLAVLSDETQYF.

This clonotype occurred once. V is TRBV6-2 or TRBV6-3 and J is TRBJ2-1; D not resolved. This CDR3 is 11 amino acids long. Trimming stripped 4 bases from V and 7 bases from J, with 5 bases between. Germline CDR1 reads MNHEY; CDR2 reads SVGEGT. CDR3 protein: CASSLRNEQFF. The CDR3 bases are TGTGCCAGCAGTTTGCGTAATGAGCAGTTCTTC.

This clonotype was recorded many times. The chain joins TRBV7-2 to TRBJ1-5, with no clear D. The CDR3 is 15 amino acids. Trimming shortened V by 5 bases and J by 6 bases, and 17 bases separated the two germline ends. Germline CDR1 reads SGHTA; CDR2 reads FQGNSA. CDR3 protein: CASSVTGLKGQPQHF. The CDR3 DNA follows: TGTGCCAGCAGCGTGACCGGTCTGAAGGGTCAGCCCCAGCATTTT.

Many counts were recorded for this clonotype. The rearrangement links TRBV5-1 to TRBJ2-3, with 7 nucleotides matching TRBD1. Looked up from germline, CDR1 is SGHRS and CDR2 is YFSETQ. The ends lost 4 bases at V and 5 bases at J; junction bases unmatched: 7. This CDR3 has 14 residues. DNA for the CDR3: TGCGCCAGCAGCCCGGGGACAGCTGAAGATACGCAGTATTTT. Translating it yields CASSPGTAEDTQYF.

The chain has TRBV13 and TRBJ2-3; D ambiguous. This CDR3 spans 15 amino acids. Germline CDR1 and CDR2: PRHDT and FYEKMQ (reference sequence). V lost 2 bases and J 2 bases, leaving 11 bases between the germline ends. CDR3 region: CASSLWSAATDTQYF. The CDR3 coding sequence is TGTGCCAGCAGCTTATGGTCAGCAGCCACAGATACGCAGTATTTT.

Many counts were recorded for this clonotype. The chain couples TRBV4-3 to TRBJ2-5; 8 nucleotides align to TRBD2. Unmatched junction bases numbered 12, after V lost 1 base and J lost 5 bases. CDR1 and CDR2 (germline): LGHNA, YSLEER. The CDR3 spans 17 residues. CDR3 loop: CASSQGGTGGLYETQYF. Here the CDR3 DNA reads TGCGCCAGCAGCCAAGGCGGGACGGGGGGGCTCTACGAGACCCAGTACTTC.

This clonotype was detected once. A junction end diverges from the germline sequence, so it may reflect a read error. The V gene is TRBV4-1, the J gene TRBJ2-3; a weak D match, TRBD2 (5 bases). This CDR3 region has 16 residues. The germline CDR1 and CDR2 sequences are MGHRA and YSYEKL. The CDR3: CATSQAWPSRTDTQYF. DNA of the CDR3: TGCGCCACCAGCCAGGCTTGGCCTAGCCGCACAGATACGCAGTATTTT.

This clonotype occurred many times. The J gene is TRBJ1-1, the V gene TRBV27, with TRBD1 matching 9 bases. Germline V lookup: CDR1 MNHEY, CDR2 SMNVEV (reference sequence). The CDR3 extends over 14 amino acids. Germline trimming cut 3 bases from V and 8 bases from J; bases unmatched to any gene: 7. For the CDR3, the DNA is TGTGCCAGCAGTTTTAACAGGGGGCTAGGGGAAGCTTTCTTT. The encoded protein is CASSFNRGLGEAFF.

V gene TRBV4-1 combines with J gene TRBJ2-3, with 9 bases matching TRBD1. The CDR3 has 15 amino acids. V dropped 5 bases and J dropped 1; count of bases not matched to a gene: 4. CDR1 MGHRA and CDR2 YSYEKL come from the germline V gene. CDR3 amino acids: CASSNRDRGTDTQYF. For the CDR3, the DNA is TGCGCCAGCAGCAACCGGGACAGGGGCACAGATACGCAGTATTTT.

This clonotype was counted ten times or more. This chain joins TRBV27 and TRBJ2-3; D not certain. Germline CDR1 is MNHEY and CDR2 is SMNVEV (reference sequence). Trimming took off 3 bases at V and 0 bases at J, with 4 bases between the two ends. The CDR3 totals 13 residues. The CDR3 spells CASSFLSTDTQYF. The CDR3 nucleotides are TGTGCCAGCAGTTTTCTTAGCACAGATACGCAGTATTTT.

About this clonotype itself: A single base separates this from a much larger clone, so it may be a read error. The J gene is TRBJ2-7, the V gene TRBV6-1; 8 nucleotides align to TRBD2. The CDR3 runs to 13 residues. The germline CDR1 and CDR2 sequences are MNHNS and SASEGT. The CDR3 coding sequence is TGTGGCAGCAGTCATGGACTAGCTTACGAGCAGTACTTC. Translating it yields CGSSHGLAYEQYF.

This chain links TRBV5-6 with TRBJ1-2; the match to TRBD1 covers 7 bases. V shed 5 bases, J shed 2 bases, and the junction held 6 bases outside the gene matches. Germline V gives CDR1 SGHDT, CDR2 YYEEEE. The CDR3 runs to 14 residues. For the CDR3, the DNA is TGTGCCAGCAGGTGGAGGGGGCGCAACTATGGCTACACCTTC. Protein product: CASRWRGRNYGYTF.

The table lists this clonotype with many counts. The CDR3 nucleotides are TGTGCCAGCAGCGCAGAATTTAATGAAAAACTGTTTTTT. It encodes CASSAEFNEKLFF. The V gene is TRBV7-9, the J gene TRBJ1-4; no clear D gene. This CDR3 comprises 13 residues. V lost 5 bases and J 4 bases, leaving 8 bases between the germline ends. Looked up from germline, CDR1 is SEHNR and CDR2 is FQNEAQ (reference sequence).

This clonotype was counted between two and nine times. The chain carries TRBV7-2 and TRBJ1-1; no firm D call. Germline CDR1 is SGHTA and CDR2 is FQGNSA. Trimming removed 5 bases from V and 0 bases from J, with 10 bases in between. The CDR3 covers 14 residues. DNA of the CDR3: TGTGCCAGCAGCCTTTCTACATTGAACACTGAAGCTTTCTTT. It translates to CASSLSTLNTEAFF.

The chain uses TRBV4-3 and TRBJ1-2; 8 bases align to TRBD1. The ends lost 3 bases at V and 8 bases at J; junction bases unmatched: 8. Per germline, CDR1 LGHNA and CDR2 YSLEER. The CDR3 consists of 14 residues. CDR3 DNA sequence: TGCGCCAGCAGCCACGGAACAGGGGGTGGCGGCTACACCTTC. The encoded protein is CASSHGTGGGGYTF.

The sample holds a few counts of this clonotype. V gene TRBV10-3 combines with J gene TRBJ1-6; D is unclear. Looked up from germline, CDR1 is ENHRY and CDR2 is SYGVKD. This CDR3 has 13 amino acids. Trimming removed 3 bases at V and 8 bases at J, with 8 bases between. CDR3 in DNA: TGTGCCATCAGTGATGGGGTGGATTCACCCCTCCACTTT. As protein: CAISDGVDSPLHF.

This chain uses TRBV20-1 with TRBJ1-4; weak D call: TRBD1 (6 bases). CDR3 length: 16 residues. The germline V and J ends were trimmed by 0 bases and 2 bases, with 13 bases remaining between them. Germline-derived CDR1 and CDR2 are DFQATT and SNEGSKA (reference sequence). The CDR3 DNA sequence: TGCAGTGCTAGAGATACACAGGGTAGCACTAATGAAAAACTGTTTTTT. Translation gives CSARDTQGSTNEKLFF.

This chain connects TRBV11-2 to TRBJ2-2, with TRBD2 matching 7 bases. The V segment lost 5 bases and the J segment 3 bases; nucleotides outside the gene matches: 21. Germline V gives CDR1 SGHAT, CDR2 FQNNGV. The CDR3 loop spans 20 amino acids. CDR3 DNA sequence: TGTGCCAGCAGCGGGGGGGAGGACACCATATCCCTTCCGGACACCGGGGAGCTGTTTTTT. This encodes CASSGGEDTISLPDTGELFF.

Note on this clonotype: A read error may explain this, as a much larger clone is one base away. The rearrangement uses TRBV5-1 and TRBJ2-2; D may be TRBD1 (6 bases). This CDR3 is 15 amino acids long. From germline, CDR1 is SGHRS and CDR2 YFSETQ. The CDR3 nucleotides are TGCGACAGCACCGAATGGGGGCTGAGAACCGGGGAGCTGTTTTTT. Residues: CDSTEWGLRTGELFF.

The CDR3 bases are TGTGCCAGCACCTTCCGGGACAGGGCCCACACTGAAGCTTTCTTT. Translating it yields CASTFRDRAHTEAFF. The J gene is TRBJ1-1, the V gene TRBV5-5; 9 nucleotides agree with TRBD1. The CDR3 length is 15 residues. Germline values: CDR1 SGHKS, CDR2 YYEKEE (reference sequence). V was clipped by 6 bases and J by 3 bases; unmatched bases: 9.

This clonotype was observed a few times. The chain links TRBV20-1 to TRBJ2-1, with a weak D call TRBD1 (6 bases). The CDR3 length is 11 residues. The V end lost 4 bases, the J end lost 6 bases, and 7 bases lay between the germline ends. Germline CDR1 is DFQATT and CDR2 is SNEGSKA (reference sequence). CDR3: CSAKQGNEQFF. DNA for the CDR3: TGCAGTGCTAAACAGGGCAATGAGCAGTTCTTC.